This T cell receptor beta chain was recorded in a study of T cells in Graves' hyperthyroidism and ophthalmopathy. General study results and limits: Blood samples included most of the expanded thyroid clonotypes exceeding 0.001.

Using RNA transcripts as the source, TCR beta CDR3 regions were amplified. When the TCR CDR3 underwent first-round RT-PCR, the HTBI primer set was used. A single record per CDR3 protein comes from TCRdb applying MiXCR to the multiplex PCR reads. The table lists 600,000 or so distinct CDR3 sequences, approximately 14% of them singletons. About this clonotype itself: Its antigen is not identified. One end of the junction varies from germline; a read error may be responsible.

Germline values: CDR1 MNHEY, CDR2 SMNVEV (reference sequence). There are 13 residues in the CDR3. Under 3 months was the duration of disease in ophthalmopathy patients, who also had a Clinical Activity Score of at least 3 and a NOSPECS grade of at least 4. Patients having uncontrolled infection, another autoimmune disease, pregnancy or lactation were not included. This clonotype was obtained from a woman in her forties or fifties with Graves' ophthalmopathy. This chain joins TRBV27 and TRBJ2-7, with 7 bases aligning to TRBD1. Material: blood. CDR3 amino acids: CAGSLRDSYEQYF. For the CDR3, the DNA is TGTGCCGGCAGTTTAAGGGACAGCTACGAGCAGTACTTC.